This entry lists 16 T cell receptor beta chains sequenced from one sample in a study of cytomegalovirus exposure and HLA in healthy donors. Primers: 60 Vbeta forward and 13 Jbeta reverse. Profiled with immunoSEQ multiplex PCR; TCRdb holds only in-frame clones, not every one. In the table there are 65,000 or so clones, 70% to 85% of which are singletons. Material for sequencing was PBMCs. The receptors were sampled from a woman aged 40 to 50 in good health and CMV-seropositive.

The CDR3 coding sequence is TGTGCCAGCAGTGTGCGGGGGGGCCTGTACGAGCAGTACTTC. Protein product: CASSVRGGLYEQYF. The V gene is TRBV2, the J gene TRBJ2-7, with 9 nucleotides matching TRBD2. With V trimmed by 4 bases and J by 4 bases, 5 bases remained unmatched. The CDR3 is 14 residues long. Germline CDR1 is SNHLY and CDR2 is FYNNEI.

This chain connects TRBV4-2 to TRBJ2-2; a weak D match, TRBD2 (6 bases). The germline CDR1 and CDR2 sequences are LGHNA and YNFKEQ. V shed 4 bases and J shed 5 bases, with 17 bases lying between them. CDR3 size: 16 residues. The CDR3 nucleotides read TGTGCCAGCAGCCCGCAAGGGACTCTACCTACCGGGGAGCTGTTTTTT. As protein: CASSPQGTLPTGELFF.

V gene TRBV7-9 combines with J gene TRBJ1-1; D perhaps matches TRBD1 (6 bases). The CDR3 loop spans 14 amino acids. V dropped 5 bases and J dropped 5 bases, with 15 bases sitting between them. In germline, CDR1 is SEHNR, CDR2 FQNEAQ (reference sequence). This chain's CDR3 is CASSRRNQGTEAFF. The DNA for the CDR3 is TGTGCCAGCAGCCGAAGGAACCAGGGGACTGAAGCTTTCTTT.

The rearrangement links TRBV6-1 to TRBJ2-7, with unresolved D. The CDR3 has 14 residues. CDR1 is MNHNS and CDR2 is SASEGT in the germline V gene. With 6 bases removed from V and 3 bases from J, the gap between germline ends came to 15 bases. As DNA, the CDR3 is TGTGCCAGCAGCCGAAGTGGAGATTACTACGAGCAGTACTTC. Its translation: CASSRSGDYYEQYF.

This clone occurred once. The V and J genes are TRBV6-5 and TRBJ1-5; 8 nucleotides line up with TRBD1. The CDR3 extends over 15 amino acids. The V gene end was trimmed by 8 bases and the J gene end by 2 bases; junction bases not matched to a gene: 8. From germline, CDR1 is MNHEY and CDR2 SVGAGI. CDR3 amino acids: CASRTGREGNQPQHF. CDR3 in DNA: TGTGCCAGCCGGACAGGGAGGGAAGGCAATCAGCCCCAGCATTTT.

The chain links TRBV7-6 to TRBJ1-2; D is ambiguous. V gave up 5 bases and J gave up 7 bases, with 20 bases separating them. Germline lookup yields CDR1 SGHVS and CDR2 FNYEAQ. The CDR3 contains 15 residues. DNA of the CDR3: TGTGCCAGCAGCCCCAATGATTCCCCCTATGGTGGCTACACCTTC. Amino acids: CASSPNDSPYGGYTF.

The CDR3 protein is CASSISARPYEQYF. The CDR3 DNA is TGTGCCAGTAGTATTTCGGCCAGGCCCTACGAGCAGTACTTC. The chain is built from TRBV19 and TRBJ2-5, with unresolved D. The J call may be mistaken, given a closer DNA end match to TRBJ2-7. The germline CDR1 and CDR2 sequences are LNHDA and SQIVND (reference sequence). CDR3 length equals 14 residues.

DNA of the CDR3: TGTGCCAGTCAGGGTTGGCAGGCCAAAAACATTCAGTACTTC. This translates into CASQGWQAKNIQYF. This chain links TRBV25-1 with TRBJ2-4, with D possibly matching TRBD1 (5 bases). V shed 9 bases and J shed 1 base, with 13 bases lying between them. Looked up from germline, CDR1 is MGHDK and CDR2 is SYGVNS. The CDR3 runs 14 residues.

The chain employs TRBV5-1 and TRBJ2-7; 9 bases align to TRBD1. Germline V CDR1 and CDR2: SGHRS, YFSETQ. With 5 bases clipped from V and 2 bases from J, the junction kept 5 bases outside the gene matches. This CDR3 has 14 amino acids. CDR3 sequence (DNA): TGCGCCAGCAGTCCTACAGGGGGCCCCTACGAGCAGTACTTC. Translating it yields CASSPTGGPYEQYF. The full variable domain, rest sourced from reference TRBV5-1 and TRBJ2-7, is KAGVTQTPRYLIKTRGQQVTLSCSPISGHRSVSWYQQTPGQGLQFLFEYFSETQRNKGNFPGRFSGRQFSNSRSEMNVSTLELGDSALYLCASSPTGGPYEQYFGPGTRLTVT.

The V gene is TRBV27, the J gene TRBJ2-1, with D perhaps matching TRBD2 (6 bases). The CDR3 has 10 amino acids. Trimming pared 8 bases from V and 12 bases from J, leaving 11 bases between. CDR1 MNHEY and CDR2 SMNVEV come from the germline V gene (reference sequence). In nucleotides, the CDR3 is TGTGCCAGCGGGGACTGGGGGCAGTTCTTC. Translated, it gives CASGDWGQFF.

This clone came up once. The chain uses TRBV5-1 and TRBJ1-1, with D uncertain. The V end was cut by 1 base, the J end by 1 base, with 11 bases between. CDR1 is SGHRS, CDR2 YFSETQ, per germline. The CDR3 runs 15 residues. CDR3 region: CASSLLVQPNTEAFF. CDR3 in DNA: TGCGCCAGCAGCTTGCTGGTACAGCCGAACACTGAAGCTTTCTTT.

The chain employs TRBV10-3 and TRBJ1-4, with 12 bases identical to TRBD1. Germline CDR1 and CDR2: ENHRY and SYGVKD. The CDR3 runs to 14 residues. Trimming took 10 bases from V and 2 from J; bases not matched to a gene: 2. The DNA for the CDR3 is TGTGCCACGGGACAGGGGGCGACTAATGAAAAACTGTTTTTT. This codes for CATGQGATNEKLFF.

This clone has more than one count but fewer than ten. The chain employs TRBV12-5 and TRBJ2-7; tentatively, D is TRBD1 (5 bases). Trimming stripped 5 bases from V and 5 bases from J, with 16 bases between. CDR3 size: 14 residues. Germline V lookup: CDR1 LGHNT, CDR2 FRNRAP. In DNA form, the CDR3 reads TGTGCTAGTGGTCTGGGTCAGTTGGGGCACGAGCAGTACTTC. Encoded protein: CASGLGQLGHEQYF.

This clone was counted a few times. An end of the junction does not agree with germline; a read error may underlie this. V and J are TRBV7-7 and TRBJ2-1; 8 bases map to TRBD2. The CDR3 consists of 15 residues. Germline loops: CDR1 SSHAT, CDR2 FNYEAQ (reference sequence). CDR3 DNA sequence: TGTGCTAGCAGCTCGAGCGGGGGCCCGTCCAATGAGCAGTTCTTC. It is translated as CASSSSGGPSNEQFF.

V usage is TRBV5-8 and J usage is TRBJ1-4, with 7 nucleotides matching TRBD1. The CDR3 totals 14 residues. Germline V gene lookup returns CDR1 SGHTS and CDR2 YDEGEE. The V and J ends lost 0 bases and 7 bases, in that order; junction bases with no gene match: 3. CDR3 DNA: TGTGCCAGCAGCTTGGGACAGGGCCTTGAAAAACTGTTTTTT. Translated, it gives CASSLGQGLEKLFF.

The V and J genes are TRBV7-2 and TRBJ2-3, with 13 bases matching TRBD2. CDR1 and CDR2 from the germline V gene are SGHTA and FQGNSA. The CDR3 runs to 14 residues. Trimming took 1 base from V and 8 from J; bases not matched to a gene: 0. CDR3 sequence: CASSLGTSGGTQYF. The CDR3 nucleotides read TGTGCCAGCAGCTTAGGGACTAGCGGGGGTACGCAGTATTTT.